This T cell receptor (beta chain) was observed in a study of CD8+ T cells in alopecia areata. Described treatment: oral pan-JAK inhibitor, 5-10 mg twice daily. This clone was counted only a few times. cDNA prepared by RNA extraction and subsequent reverse transcription served as the template for sequencing. Produced via immunoSEQ multiplex PCR; TCRdb's table is partial and in-frame only. This table holds about 180,000 clones, roughly 50% found once. CDR1 and CDR2 from the germline V gene are SQVTM and ANQGSEA. The CDR3 has 15 residues. V gave up 0 bases and J gave up 9 bases, with 18 bases separating them.

This receptor was identified in a human donor with alopecia areata. The chain is built from TRBV29-1 and TRBJ2-4, with a weak D call TRBD1 (6 bases). This specimen consisted of CD4+ T cells sorted from blood, obtained at approximately week 55, from a patient treated with tofacitinib. The CDR3 coding sequence is TGCAGCGTTGAAGATCAGGGGACACCAAACGGCATTCAGTACTTC. Its protein product is CSVEDQGTPNGIQYF. Filled out from reference TRBV29-1 and TRBJ2-4, the complete variable domain reads SAVISQKPSRDICQRGTSLTIQCQVDSQVTMMFWYRQQPGQSLTLIATANQGSEATYESGFVIDKFPISRPNLTFSTLTVSNMSPEDSSIYLCSVEDQGTPNGIQYFGAGTRLSVL.